The 32 T cell receptor beta chains given below trace back to one sample, sequenced in a study of STAT5B mutations in CD4+ large granular lymphocyte leukemia (dated by TCRdb to 2021 to 2024). The library came from the immunoSEQ multiplex PCR assay. TCRdb obtained this table from immuneACCESS and retained in-frame rearrangements with V and J assigned. These tables miss some clones; where compared with another copy, unresolved V genes account for less than half of the shortfall, and the remainder is unexplained. The table for this sample lists 25,000 to 35,000 clones; about 89% of them were counted only once. 0.41% of the sample lies in the top ten. Sequenced input: CD4+ T cells from blood buffy coats. The receptors were sampled from a human donor in good health.

The rearrangement joins TRBV30 to TRBJ2-7; possible D gene TRBD2, 5 bases. Germline V gene data show CDR1 as GTSNPN and CDR2 as SVGIG (reference sequence). The CDR3 length is 14 residues. Trimming shortened V by 3 bases and J by 0 bases, and 12 bases separated the two germline ends. This chain's CDR3 is CAWSLGLASYEQYF. DNA for the CDR3: TGTGCCTGGAGCCTCGGACTCGCCTCCTACGAGCAGTACTTC.

The rearrangement joins TRBV11-3 to TRBJ2-1; D is uncertain. The CDR3 is 16 residues long. Deletions cut 1 base from V and 4 bases from J, with 14 bases between. The germline V gene encodes CDR1 SGHNT and CDR2 YENEEA. This chain's CDR3 is CASSLGLWETYNEQFF. CDR3 DNA sequence: TGTGCCAGCAGCTTAGGGCTTTGGGAAACTTACAATGAGCAGTTCTTC.

This chain links TRBV28 with TRBJ1-5; a weak D match, TRBD1 (6 bases). V was pared by 4 bases and J by 3 bases, with 16 bases between. CDR1 is MDHEN and CDR2 is SYDVKM in the germline V gene. The CDR3 consists of 16 residues. The chain's CDR3 is CASSWLRGQANQPQHF. CDR3 coding DNA: TGTGCCAGCAGTTGGTTGCGGGGGCAGGCCAATCAGCCCCAGCATTTT.

The chain employs TRBV19 and TRBJ2-7, with TRBD1 matching over 7 bases. The CDR3 is 14 amino acids. Germline-derived CDR1 and CDR2 are LNHDA and SQIVND (reference sequence). V was clipped by 9 bases and J by 3 bases; unmatched bases: 11. CDR3 nucleotides: TGTGCCAGAACACCCAGGGGGACACGCTACGAGCAGTACTTC. This codes for CARTPRGTRYEQYF. Using reference TRBV19 and TRBJ2-7 for the parts outside the CDR3, the full variable domain is DGGITQSPKYLFRKEGQNVTLSCEQNLNHDAMYWYRQDPGQGLRLIYYSQIVNDFQKGDIAEGYSVSREKKESFPLTVTSAQKNPTAFYLCARTPRGTRYEQYFGPGTRLTVT.

The chain carries TRBV5-1 and TRBJ2-4, with 8 bases that match TRBD2. The CDR3 is made up of 20 amino acids. Germline V CDR1 and CDR2: SGHRS, YFSETQ. V was pared by 4 bases and J by 0 bases, with 18 bases of the junction left unmatched. CDR3 region: CASSRGPPSRGELAKNIQYF. CDR3 bases: TGCGCCAGCAGCCGGGGACCACCTTCGCGGGGGGAATTAGCCAAAAACATTCAGTACTTC.

CDR3 sequence (DNA): TGCGCCAGCAGTGAGGATCAGGGGACCGGGGAGCTGTTTTTT. This encodes CASSEDQGTGELFF. The chain has TRBV10-1 and TRBJ2-2; D may be TRBD1 (6 bases). The CDR3 covers 14 residues. CDR1 and CDR2 from the germline V gene are WNHNN and SYGVQD (reference sequence). Trimming stripped 2 bases from V and 5 bases from J, with 9 bases between.

The rearrangement joins TRBV11-2 to TRBJ2-7; D perhaps matches TRBD2 (6 bases). Deletions cut 5 bases from V and 0 bases from J, with 14 bases between. The CDR3 is 15 amino acids. The germline CDR1 and CDR2 sequences are SGHAT and FQNNGV. The CDR3 here is CASSPVVAVSYEQYF. The CDR3, as DNA: TGTGCCAGCAGCCCGGTGGTAGCGGTCTCCTACGAGCAGTACTTC.

This clone was detected only a few times. The V and J genes are TRBV5-1 and TRBJ1-1; 11 bases map to TRBD1. Germline-derived CDR1 and CDR2 are SGHRS and YFSETQ. This CDR3 is built from 14 residues. Trimming removed 4 bases from V and 1 base from J; junction bases left unmatched: 0. CDR3 amino acids: CASSGTGGNTEAFF. The CDR3 DNA reads as TGCGCCAGCAGCGGGACAGGGGGGAACACTGAAGCTTTCTTT.

On this clone: At one end, the junction sequence differs from germline, possibly due to a read error. The chain combines TRBV5-3 with TRBJ2-7, with unresolved D. TRBV5-3 is given ORF status, its function remaining uncertain. There are 9 residues in the CDR3. The CDR3 nucleotides read TGTGCCAGAAGCTCCCCTAAAAACTTC. Translated, it gives CARSSPKNF.

The chain uses TRBV7-2 and TRBJ2-3; 14 bases line up with TRBD2. The CDR3 covers 19 residues. With V trimmed by 0 bases and J by 3 bases, 8 bases remained unmatched. Germline values: CDR1 SGHTA, CDR2 FQGNSA. CDR3 sequence reads: CASSLAFGGLAGATDTQYF. CDR3 DNA sequence: TGTGCCAGCAGCTTAGCATTCGGGGGACTAGCGGGAGCTACAGATACGCAGTATTTT.

This rearrangement joins TRBV6-1 to TRBJ1-4, with D possibly TRBD1 on 5 matching bases. Germline CDR1 MNHNS, CDR2 SASEGT. V lost 5 bases, J lost 12 bases, and 19 bases lay in between. This CDR3 is 14 amino acids long. Here the CDR3 reads CASSSTGSPGELFF. In DNA form, the CDR3 reads TGTGCCAGCAGTTCTACAGGTTCCCCTGGGGAACTGTTTTTT.

V and J are TRBV28 and TRBJ1-2, with 7 positions matching TRBD1. V dropped 6 bases and J dropped 1; count of bases not matched to a gene: 2. CDR1 and CDR2 from the germline V gene are MDHEN and SYDVKM. The CDR3 contains 13 residues. The CDR3: CASRQGLNYGYTF. The CDR3 DNA follows: TGTGCCAGCAGACAGGGGCTTAACTATGGCTACACCTTC.

The chain joins TRBV6-4 to TRBJ2-5; 7 bases align to TRBD1. Germline V lookup: CDR1 MRHNA, CDR2 SNTAGT. Trimming at V came to 6 bases and at J to 4 bases, leaving 8 bases not matched to a gene. The CDR3 totals 14 residues. The CDR3 sequence: CASSLTGNGETQYF. CDR3 bases: TGTGCCAGCAGCCTGACAGGGAATGGAGAGACCCAGTACTTC.

This chain joins TRBV6-1 and TRBJ1-2, with D unresolved. This CDR3 contains 16 residues. In germline, CDR1 is MNHNS, CDR2 SASEGT. The ends were cut back, 0 bases at V and 5 bases at J, with 16 bases in the middle. The CDR3 coding sequence is TGTGCCAGCAGTGAAGCCCCTTTAGGGTTCAGGTATGGCTACACCTTC. This codes for CASSEAPLGFRYGYTF.

This chain connects TRBV7-9 to TRBJ2-3; TRBD2 aligns across 7 bases. Unmatched junction bases numbered 0, after V lost 6 bases and J lost 6 bases. Germline V gene lookup returns CDR1 SEHNR and CDR2 FQNEAQ (reference sequence). The CDR3 sequence is 11 residues long. CDR3 amino acids: CASRGGDTQYF. The CDR3 nucleotides are TGTGCCAGCAGGGGGGGGGATACGCAGTATTTT.

The chain employs TRBV6-5 and TRBJ1-5; D might be TRBD1 (5 bases). The germline CDR1 and CDR2 sequences are MNHEY and SVGAGI. This CDR3 is 13 amino acids long. Between the trimmed V and J ends, which lost 6 bases and 6 bases, there was a span of 12 bases. The CDR3 is CASSRPGGQPQHF. The CDR3 DNA reads as TGTGCCAGCAGCCGACCGGGGGGTCAGCCCCAGCATTTT.

The J gene is TRBJ2-7, the V gene TRBV4-2; 7 bases map to TRBD2. This CDR3 region has 16 residues. The germline V gene has CDR1 LGHNA and CDR2 YNFKEQ. The J segment lost 2 bases and the V segment lost 0 bases, leaving 7 bases of the junction unmatched. Written as DNA, the CDR3 is TGTGCCAGCAGCCAAGATCGGTCTAGCGGAGCCTACGAGCAGTACTTC. Protein sequence: CASSQDRSSGAYEQYF.

The V call is TRBV10-2, the J call TRBJ1-6; perhaps TRBD1 as D (6 bases). The germline V gene encodes CDR1 WSHSY and CDR2 SAAADI. The CDR3 contains 14 residues. The V end lost 3 bases, the J end lost 9 bases, and 12 bases lay between the germline ends. CDR3 nucleotides: TGCGCCAGCAGTGACAGGGGAGGAAGTTCACCCCTCCACTTT. Protein: CASSDRGGSSPLHF.

V and J are TRBV19 and TRBJ2-1; TRBD1 is a possible D gene (6 bases). This CDR3 has 13 amino acids. From germline, CDR1 is LNHDA and CDR2 SQIVND (reference sequence). Trimming left V 5 bases short and J 4 bases short, with 9 bases between. The CDR3 region is CASSVTGYNEQFF. In DNA, the CDR3 is TGTGCCAGTAGTGTCACAGGGTACAATGAGCAGTTCTTC.

The J gene is TRBJ2-3, the V gene TRBV30; TRBD2 agrees at 9 bases. Germline assignment: CDR1 GTSNPN and CDR2 SVGIG (reference sequence). The V segment lost 1 base and the J segment 1 base; nucleotides outside the gene matches: 3. This CDR3 is built from 15 residues. The CDR3 reads CAWSASGVRTDTQYF. CDR3 DNA sequence: TGTGCCTGGAGTGCTAGCGGGGTACGCACAGATACGCAGTATTTT.

This clone was counted a single time. The chain joins TRBV4-1 to TRBJ2-5; 7 bases fit TRBD2. The J segment lost 4 bases and the V segment lost 0 bases, leaving 11 bases of the junction unmatched. Germline V gene lookup returns CDR1 MGHRA and CDR2 YSYEKL. This CDR3 spans 17 amino acids. The CDR3 nucleotides are TGCGCCAGCAGCCAAGATGGCGGGGCGGGAGTTGTAGAGACCCAGTACTTC. Its translation: CASSQDGGAGVVETQYF.

J is TRBJ2-7 and V is TRBV29-1; 7 bases agree with TRBD1. This CDR3 comprises 14 residues. The germline V gene encodes CDR1 SQVTM and CDR2 ANQGSEA. After removal of 4 bases from V and 2 bases from J, the junction contained 8 bases not matched to a gene. This chain's CDR3 is CSVAPDRDTYEQYF. CDR3 DNA sequence: TGCAGCGTTGCCCCCGACAGGGATACCTACGAGCAGTACTTC.

This sequence joins TRBV4-2 and TRBJ2-7; D is unclear. The germline CDR1 and CDR2 sequences are LGHNA and YNFKEQ. V lost 4 bases to trimming and J lost 3 bases, with 13 bases between them. CDR3 length: 14 residues. In nucleotides, the CDR3 is TGTGCCAGCAGCCTTCCCGTAGGCGACTACGAGCAGTACTTC. Its protein is CASSLPVGDYEQYF.

The chain combines TRBV4-1 with TRBJ1-1, with D tentatively TRBD1 (6 bases). The CDR3 contains 17 residues. Per germline, CDR1 MGHRA and CDR2 YSYEKL. V lost 0 bases and J lost 1, with 15 bases in between. The CDR3 loop is CASSQDAWGAGNTEAFF. The CDR3 nucleotides are TGCGCCAGCAGCCAAGATGCCTGGGGGGCTGGGAACACTGAAGCTTTCTTT.

The gene calls are TRBV11-2 and TRBJ1-5; 11 nucleotides match TRBD1. CDR1 is SGHAT, CDR2 FQNNGV, per germline. Germline trimming cut 3 bases from V and 7 bases from J; bases unmatched to any gene: 8. There are 16 residues in the CDR3. The CDR3 is CASSFHPGQGGQPQHF. CDR3 bases: TGTGCCAGCAGCTTCCACCCGGGACAGGGGGGCCAGCCCCAGCATTTT. The full variable domain, completed using reference TRBV11-2 and TRBJ1-5, is EAGVAQSPRYKIIEKRQSVAFWCNPISGHATLYWYQQILGQGPKLLIQFQNNGVVDDSQLPKDRFSAERLKGVDSTLKIQPAKLEDSAVYLCASSFHPGQGGQPQHFGDGTRLSIL.

V is TRBV21-1 and J is TRBJ1-1; the table's D call TRBD1 went unverified against the DNA. TRBV21-1 is deemed a pseudogene. This CDR3 spans 14 amino acids. The CDR3 spells CASSKVGLNTEAFF. The CDR3 bases are TGTGCCAGCAGCAAAGTGGGCCTGAACACTGAAGCTTTCTTT.

This clone was recorded only once. This specimen includes other DNA sequences encoding the same CDR3. The gene calls are TRBV5-1 and TRBJ2-5; 7 bases align to TRBD1. Trimming removed 2 bases from V and 1 base from J; junction bases left unmatched: 2. Looked up from germline, CDR1 is SGHRS and CDR2 is YFSETQ. This CDR3 has 14 residues. CDR3 DNA sequence: TGCGCCAGCAGCTTACAGGGGACCCAAGAGACCCAGTACTTC. Protein sequence: CASSLQGTQETQYF.

For the CDR3, the DNA is TGTGCCAGCAGCCCAGGGGCGGTGACCTCCTACAATGAGCAGTTCTTC. Encoded protein: CASSPGAVTSYNEQFF. The chain recombines TRBV5-4 with TRBJ2-1; a possible D gene is TRBD1 (6 bases). The V and J ends lost 4 bases and 0 bases respectively, with 14 bases between them. Germline CDR1 is SGHNT and CDR2 is YYREEE (reference sequence). The CDR3 has 16 residues.

This clone has a handful of counts. The rearrangement uses TRBV7-7 and TRBJ2-5, with D possibly matching TRBD1 (6 bases). Germline V lookup: CDR1 SSHAT, CDR2 FNYEAQ (reference sequence). This CDR3 region has 14 residues. V was shortened by 3 bases and J by 4 bases, with 12 bases between the two germline ends. The CDR3 DNA is TGTGCCAGCAGCTTTCGAGGGGGATCAGAGACCCAGTACTTC. Its translation is CASSFRGGSETQYF. The whole variable domain, remainder taken from reference TRBV7-7 and TRBJ2-5, is GAGVSQSPRYKVTKRGQDVTLRCDPISSHATLYWYQQALGQGPEFLTYFNYEAQPDKSGLPSDRFSAERPEGSISTLTIQRTEQRDSAMYRCASSFRGGSETQYFGPGTRLLVL.

This chain connects TRBV6-1 to TRBJ2-7; a possible D gene is TRBD2 (5 bases). CDR3 length: 13 residues. Germline CDR1 reads MNHNS; CDR2 reads SASEGT. Trimming took off 0 bases at V and 9 bases at J, with 12 bases between the two ends. CDR3 protein: CASSEAQGSGQYF. CDR3 DNA sequence: TGTGCCAGCAGTGAAGCGCAAGGGAGCGGGCAGTACTTC.

The J gene is TRBJ1-2, the V gene TRBV6-1; tentatively, D is TRBD1 (6 bases). V lost 6 bases to trimming and J lost 5 bases, with 10 bases between them. The CDR3 is made up of 12 amino acids. Germline CDR1 reads MNHNS; CDR2 reads SASEGT. CDR3 in DNA: TGTGCCAGCAGCGGACAGATTTATGGCTACACCTTC. Residues: CASSGQIYGYTF.

This rearrangement joins TRBV5-4 to TRBJ1-2; 9 nucleotides align to TRBD1. CDR3 size: 14 residues. Trimming removed 3 bases from V and 4 bases from J; junction bases left unmatched: 4. Germline loops: CDR1 SGHNT, CDR2 YYREEE (reference sequence). The chain's CDR3 is CASSWDRAGYGYTF. DNA for the CDR3: TGTGCCAGCAGCTGGGACAGGGCGGGCTATGGCTACACCTTC.